The subject of this entry is one T cell receptor (beta chain). What antigen it recognizes has not been identified. No qualities accompany the bases; no much larger clone lies one base away. The CDR3 runs 18 amino acids, cysteine and phenylalanine included. Only the CDR3 DNA stays, 54 bases, in frame from base 1. For this chain, trimming is 5 bases at the V end and 0 bases at the J end, and the number of junction bases without a gene match is 13. CDR1 and CDR2 are read off the germline V gene (reference sequence) as SEHNR and FQNEAQ. These data originate in a study of T cell responses to AZD1222 COVID-19 vaccine (dated by TCRdb to about 2021). Background on the whole study: AZD1222 recipients whose second dose came at about 4 weeks and those whose second dose came at about 12 weeks were combined into one group, since spike-specific TCR depth and breadth did not differ between the two schedules. A total of 233 trial participants underwent TCR sequencing, of whom around 210 had received two doses of AZD1222 and some 26 had received two doses of the MenACWY control vaccine. Trial participants were enrolled into age subgroups of 18-55, 56-69 and 70-plus years, which contained around 150, 29 and 61 TCR-sequenced participants, respectively. The full study reports these points: In the small 56-69-year group, the increase in depth fell short of significance, most likely because of low power. Conclusions about previously exposed vaccinees are limited, since just six AZD1222 recipients were seropositive for SARS-CoV-2 at baseline. Participants were mostly white British and included more females than males, and it was suggested by the authors that clonal diversity may have been underestimated. Nearly half of unique spike-specific TCRs reportedly recognized epitopes outside regions mutated in the B.1.351 and B.1.1.7 variants. Because no day 14 peak-response samples were available, repertoires were characterized only after the peak T cell response. After two AZD1222 doses, both the breadth and the depth of spike-specific TCRs were significantly higher than at day 0 and than in MenACWY recipients. The vaccine-associated CD4 TCRs covered the entire spike protein, and the dominant responses fell in regions 160-218 and 743-854.

The CDR3 regions of human TCRbeta chains were analyzed by immunosequencing. The authors processed their data as follows. Repertoire TCRs were matched against a reference library of SARS-CoV-2-specific TCRs generated with the MIRA antigen-specificity platform. Breadth meant the fraction of unique TCRs that were SARS-CoV-2-associated, whereas depth meant the fraction of total T cells that were SARS-CoV-2-associated. Using the MIRA data, every spike-specific TCR was mapped to the spike region that the TCR reacted to and assigned to either a CD4 or a CD8 class. Log10-transformed breadth and depth values were compared by one-way ANOVA with Sidak's multiple comparisons tests. Not all clones reach the TCRdb copy of this immuneACCESS table, which keeps in-frame sequences only. Checked studies attribute under half of the gap to unresolved V genes and leave the rest unexplained. From that table come the V and J calls and clone size; the DNA was used to work out D and trimming. The sample yields about 110,000 clones; more than 75% were counted once. Roughly 7.7% of the sample belongs to the ten largest clones.

The sample's time point, from its label and the paper: baseline before first vaccination. The vaccinee samples were drawn from two UK trials, COV001 and COV002, one of which was a single-blind randomized controlled phase 2/3 trial testing AZD1222 (ChAdOx1 nCoV-19) in healthy adults. Trial participant PBMC samples were collected at day 0 and day 28 after the second dose for TCRbeta chain sequencing. Sequencing used peripheral blood, obtained on day 0 of AZD1222 vaccination. The chain is made from TRBV7-9 and TRBJ2-7, with 10 bases in between that match TRBD1. The receptor's source is an adult in good health. The CDR3 amino acid sequence is: CASSDPPGGQGSSYEQYF. The DNA reads TGTGCCAGCAGCGATCCCCCCGGGGGACAGGGGTCCTCCTACGAGCAGTACTTC.